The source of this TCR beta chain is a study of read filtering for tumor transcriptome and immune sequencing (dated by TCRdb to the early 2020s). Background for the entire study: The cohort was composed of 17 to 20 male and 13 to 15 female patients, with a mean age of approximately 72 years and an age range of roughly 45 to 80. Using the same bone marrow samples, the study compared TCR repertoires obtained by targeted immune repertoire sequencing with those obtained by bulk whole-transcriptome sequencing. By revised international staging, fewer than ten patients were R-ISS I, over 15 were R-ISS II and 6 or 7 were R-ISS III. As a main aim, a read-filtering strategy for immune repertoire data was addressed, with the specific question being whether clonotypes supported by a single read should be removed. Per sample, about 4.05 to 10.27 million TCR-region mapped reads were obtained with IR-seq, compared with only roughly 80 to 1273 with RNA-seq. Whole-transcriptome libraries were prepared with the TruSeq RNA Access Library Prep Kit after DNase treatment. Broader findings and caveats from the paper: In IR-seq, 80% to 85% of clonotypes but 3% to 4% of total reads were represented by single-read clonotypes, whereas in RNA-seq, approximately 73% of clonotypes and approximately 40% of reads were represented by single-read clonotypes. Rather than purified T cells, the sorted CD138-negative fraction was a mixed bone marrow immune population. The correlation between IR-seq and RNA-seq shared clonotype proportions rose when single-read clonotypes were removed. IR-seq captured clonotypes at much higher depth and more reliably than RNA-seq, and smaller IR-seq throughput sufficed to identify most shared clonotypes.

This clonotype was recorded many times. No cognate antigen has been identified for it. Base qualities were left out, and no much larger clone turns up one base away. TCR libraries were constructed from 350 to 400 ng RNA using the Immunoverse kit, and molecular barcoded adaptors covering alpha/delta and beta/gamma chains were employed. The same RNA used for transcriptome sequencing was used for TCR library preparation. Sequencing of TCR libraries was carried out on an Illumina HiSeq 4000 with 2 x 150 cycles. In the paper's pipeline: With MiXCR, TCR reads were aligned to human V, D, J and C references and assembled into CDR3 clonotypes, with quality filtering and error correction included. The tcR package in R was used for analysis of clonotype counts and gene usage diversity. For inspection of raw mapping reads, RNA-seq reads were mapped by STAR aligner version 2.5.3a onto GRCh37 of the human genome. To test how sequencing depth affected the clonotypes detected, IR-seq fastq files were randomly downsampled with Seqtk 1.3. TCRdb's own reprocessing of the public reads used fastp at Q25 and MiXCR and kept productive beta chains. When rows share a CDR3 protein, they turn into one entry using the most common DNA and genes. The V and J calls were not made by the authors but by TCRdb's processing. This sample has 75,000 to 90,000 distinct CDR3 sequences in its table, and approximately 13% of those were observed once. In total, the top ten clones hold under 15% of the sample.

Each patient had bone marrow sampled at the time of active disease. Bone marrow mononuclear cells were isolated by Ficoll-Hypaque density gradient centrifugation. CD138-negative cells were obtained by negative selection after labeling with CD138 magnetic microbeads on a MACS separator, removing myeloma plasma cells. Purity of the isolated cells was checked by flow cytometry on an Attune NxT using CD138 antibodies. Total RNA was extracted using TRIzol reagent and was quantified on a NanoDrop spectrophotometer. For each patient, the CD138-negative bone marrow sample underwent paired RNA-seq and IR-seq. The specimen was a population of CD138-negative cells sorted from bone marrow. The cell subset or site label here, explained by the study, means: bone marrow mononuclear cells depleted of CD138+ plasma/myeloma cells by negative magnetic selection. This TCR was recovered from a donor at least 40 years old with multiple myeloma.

The DNA reads TGTGCCAGCAGCCCCGGACCAGGGTCCTACGAGCAGTACTTC. Its protein is CASSPGPGSYEQYF. This chain joins TRBV7-2 to TRBJ2-7; 5 matching bases give a weak D call of TRBD1. The junction carries 12 bases between V and J, which are trimmed by 5 bases and 1 base respectively. CDR1 and CDR2 (SGHTA, FQGNSA) derive from the germline V gene. The CDR3 runs 14 residues from the cysteine to the phenylalanine. Only the CDR3 DNA is retained, 42 bases long and in frame from the first base.